This entry is about one TCR beta chain. This clonotype was detected only a few times. Its antigen is still unknown. Per-base quality was not reported, and no clone a single base away is much larger than it. The data are from a study of spatial heterogeneity in lung cancer (dated by TCRdb to about 2019). In terms of the full investigation: Samples were obtained from roughly 72 patients with early-stage, untreated non-small cell lung cancer from the lung TRACERx cohort. Follow-up PBMC samples were sequenced whenever available, with the median time to follow-up being approximately two years after resection. Beta-chain transcripts were consistently detected in greater numbers than alpha-chain transcripts, which likely reflected higher beta-chain transcript abundance. In the raw uncorrected reads, each unique combination of TCR and UMI appeared more than ten times on average. In non-small cell lung cancer, the study quantitatively compared TCR alpha and beta repertoires across several tumor regions, matched nontumor lung, and blood. Nonsynonymous mutation counts, determined by whole-exome sequencing of tumor tissue, were related to TCR repertoire features. Both alpha and beta chains were TCR-sequenced in hundreds of tumor regions, about 64 matched nontumor lung samples and around 50 PBMC samples obtained at surgery. The study at large found these results: Ubiquitous expanded tumor TCRs were found in blood more often at tumor resection than at routine follow-up. Confirming at a functional level the hypothesis that regional TCRs recognize regional mutations was considered to require additional single-cell paired TCR alpha and beta sequencing. Only 14 patients were included in comparisons of baseline and follow-up blood repertoires.

Germline trimming: 6 bases from V, 1 base from J; junction bases outside gene matches: 9. CDR1 and CDR2 (ENHRY, SYGVKD) derive from the germline V gene. The CDR3 contains 17 residues, cysteine and phenylalanine counted. Only CDR3 DNA remains: 51 bases, in frame from the first base. The method behind the library was 5' RACE. TCRdb records NextSeq 500 as the sequencer. In the TCR library protocol, a unique molecular identifier was attached to each TCR cDNA molecule so that PCR and sequencing errors could be corrected. Concerning the study's data processing: TCR identification, UMI-based error correction and CDR3 extraction were all carried out with Decombinator tools. TCRs above a frequency of 2 per 1,000, corresponding to the top 1% of the tumor frequency distribution, were defined as expanded. Renyi diversity was computed with the R vegan package after each repertoire had been subsampled 100 times to 5,000 TCRs. CDR3 similarity networks were built from amino acid triplet string-kernel similarity, with CDR3s being connected when pairwise similarity was above 0.82. The public reads were reanalyzed by TCRdb: fastp trimming at Q25, MiXCR alignment, in-frame beta chains only. Identical CDR3 proteins give one entry, which carries the most common genes and DNA. These V and J calls rely on TCRdb rather than the paper's analysis. A total of about 120,000 distinct CDR3 sequences appear in this sample, approximately 12% of them only once. Around 17% of the sample rests with the top ten.

The time point label, as the study defines it: blood at routine non-recurrence follow-up after resection. For TCR sequencing, whole RNA was extracted from tumor and nontumor lung tissue, or from cryopreserved PBMC samples, and no cell sorting was done. Patients were selected for TCR sequencing only if sufficient RNA was available from at least two tumor regions. This TCR was sampled from a male donor with early-stage non-small cell lung cancer. Sequenced material: PBMCs, taken at follow-up. The receptor chain draws on TRBV10-3 and TRBJ2-6, and 7 junction bases match TRBD1. The DNA sequence follows: TGTGCCATCAGCACCGTCGGGACAGCATCTGGGGCCAACGTCCTGACTTTC. This gives the protein CAISTVGTASGANVLTF.